This T cell receptor (beta chain) comes out of a study of cytomegalovirus exposure and HLA in healthy donors. The PCR made use of 60 Vbeta and 13 Jbeta primers. Assay used: immunoSEQ multiplex PCR; TCRdb lists only in-frame clones, some missing. The table has about 210,000 clones, approximately 86% seen once. With respect to this clone: The target antigen is unknown.

Among the donors, all were healthy bone marrow donors. Germline values: CDR1 MGHRA, CDR2 YSYEKL. The CDR3 length is 16 residues. V lost 0 bases and J 5 bases, leaving 16 bases between the germline ends. General study points: Most TCR sequences showed up rarely, but some public TCRs showed up in many donors. Only CMV serostatus was available as immune exposure information. Through in vitro validation, three CMV-associated chains were shown to be specific for CMV antigens.

The TCR comes from a boy aged 2 to 10 in good health and CMV-seronegative. Sample: PBMCs. This sequence joins TRBV4-1 and TRBJ1-2; D is uncertain. The CDR3 region is CASSQELKTNRYGYTF. The DNA for the CDR3 is TGCGCCAGCAGCCAAGAATTGAAGACTAATAGGTATGGCTACACCTTC.